The 26 T cell receptor beta chains reported below all come from one sample, sequenced in a study of blood T cell repertoires in COVID-19 (dated by TCRdb to the early 2020s). Libraries were prepared through the immunoSEQ multiplex PCR assay. The clones in this table, taken by TCRdb from immuneACCESS, are in-frame only. Not every clone is retained; where verified, under half of the shortfall comes from an unresolved V gene, and the cause of the rest is unknown. The sample contains 200,000 to 250,000 clones, roughly 80% of them found a single time. Approximately 4.8% of the sample is in the top ten clones. Sequencing input: PBMCs or T cells enriched from blood (not recorded which). The source of these receptors is a woman in her forties or fifties who had been exposed to COVID-19.

Comments on this clone: A read error may account for a junction end that differs from germline. The chain couples TRBV5-1 to TRBJ1-3; 7 nucleotides align to TRBD1. The CDR3 has 14 amino acids. Germline V gene data show CDR1 as SGHRS and CDR2 as YFSETQ. CDR3 coding DNA: TGCGCCAGCAGTGAAGGGGGGACAGCGGACCTCCCTAATTTT. Translated, it gives CASSEGGTADLPNF.

This sequence joins TRBV6-1 and TRBJ1-2; D not resolved. Trimming pared 3 bases from V and 5 bases from J, leaving 16 bases between. Looked up from germline, CDR1 is MNHNS and CDR2 is SASEGT. The CDR3 consists of 15 residues. The DNA for the CDR3 is TGTGCCAGCAGTGATTGGTCGGCGGAATGGTATGGCTACACCTTC. This encodes CASSDWSAEWYGYTF.

The sample holds a few counts of this clone. The chain employs TRBV4-3 and TRBJ1-2; D may be TRBD1 (6 bases). This CDR3 spans 13 amino acids. V was clipped by 0 bases and J by 7 bases, with 9 bases between them. Germline CDR1 reads LGHNA; CDR2 reads YSLEER. The CDR3 bases are TGCGCCAGCAGCCAAGAACAGGGTCGTGGCTACACCTTC. Protein: CASSQEQGRGYTF.

This clone was recorded only once. The chain joins TRBV11-1 to TRBJ1-4; D may be TRBD1 (5 bases). Trimming took off 8 bases at V and 8 bases at J, with 21 bases between the two ends. The length of the CDR3 is 15 residues. In germline, CDR1 is SGHAT, CDR2 FQDESV (reference sequence). The CDR3 here is CASARSTALTEKLFF. The CDR3 DNA sequence: TGTGCCAGCGCACGTTCGACAGCATTAACGGAAAAACTGTTTTTT.

The rearrangement links TRBV11-1 to TRBJ2-7; 10 bases are shared with TRBD2. V dropped 3 bases and J dropped 3; count of bases not matched to a gene: 8. Germline V lookup: CDR1 SGHAT, CDR2 FQDESV (reference sequence). CDR3 length: 16 amino acids. The CDR3, as DNA: TGTGCCAGCAGCTTGGGCACTAGCGGGGTTTTCTACGAGCAGTACTTC. The encoded protein is CASSLGTSGVFYEQYF.

The rearrangement joins TRBV18 to TRBJ2-3; 9 bases align to TRBD2. The ends lost 3 bases at V and 4 bases at J; junction bases unmatched: 8. The CDR3 runs 16 residues. Germline lookup yields CDR1 KGHSH and CDR2 LQKENI. CDR3 DNA: TGTGCCAGCTCACCTCCAGCGGGGGGCCATTCAGATACGCAGTATTTT. This sequence encodes CASSPPAGGHSDTQYF.

The CDR3 nucleotides read TGCAGCGGCCGACAGGCAGCGGATACGCAGTATTTT. It is translated as CSGRQAADTQYF. V usage is TRBV29-1 and J usage is TRBJ2-3; the D gene is possibly TRBD1 (6 bases). The germline V gene encodes CDR1 SQVTM and CDR2 ANQGSEA. This CDR3 has 12 amino acids. The V and J ends lost 7 bases and 6 bases respectively, with 14 bases between them.

This clone is a singleton in its sample. V is TRBV19 and J is TRBJ2-3; TRBD1 might be the D (5 bases). The V gene's germline CDR1 is LNHDA and CDR2 SQIVND (reference sequence). The CDR3 has 14 residues. V lost 0 bases and J 4 bases, leaving 8 bases between the germline ends. CDR3 nucleotide sequence: TGTGCCAGTAGTATAGATGAGACAGCAGATACGCAGTATTTT. Protein sequence: CASSIDETADTQYF.

The chain combines TRBV11-2 with TRBJ1-4; 7 bases fit TRBD1. The ends lost 2 bases at V and 6 bases at J; junction bases unmatched: 6. Germline CDR1 SGHAT, CDR2 FQNNGV. The CDR3 covers 15 residues. As DNA, the CDR3 is TGTGCCAGCAGCTTATATGGGGGGACAGATGAAAAACTGTTTTTT. This codes for CASSLYGGTDEKLFF.

The chain uses TRBV5-4 and TRBJ1-1; D is unresolved. Trimming took 6 bases from V and 0 from J, leaving 12 bases between them. Per the germline V gene, CDR1 is SGHNT and CDR2 is YYREEE (reference sequence). The CDR3 totals 14 residues. The CDR3 DNA reads as TGTGCCAGCAATTCGAATGGGCTGAACACTGAAGCTTTCTTT. Amino acids: CASNSNGLNTEAFF.

J is TRBJ1-1 and V is TRBV2; TRBD1 matches 9 bases. J was trimmed by 5 bases and V by 6 bases; bases with no gene match: 4. The CDR3 has 13 residues. Germline CDR1 and CDR2: SNHLY and FYNNEI. In DNA, the CDR3 is TGTGCCAGCAGGCTGACAGGGGGTACTGAAGCTTTCTTT. Translating gives CASRLTGGTEAFF.

The chain is built from TRBV12-3 or TRBV12-4 and TRBJ1-1; D gene unclear. This CDR3 spans 13 amino acids. Trimming removed 7 bases at V and 6 bases at J, with 15 bases between. CDR3 protein: CASITTGLPEAFF. For the CDR3, the DNA is TGTGCCAGCATTACCACCGGGTTACCTGAAGCTTTCTTT.

The J gene is TRBJ1-2, the V gene TRBV19; tentative D call: TRBD1 (6 bases). Germline CDR1 LNHDA, CDR2 SQIVND (reference sequence). The V gene lost 6 bases and the J gene lost 9 bases, with 14 bases spanning the gap. The CDR3 sequence is 12 residues long. The CDR3 DNA is TGTGCCAGTAGACCTGAGTGGGACAGCTACACCTTC. Protein product: CASRPEWDSYTF. Using reference TRBV19 and TRBJ1-2 for the parts outside the CDR3, the full variable domain is DGGITQSPKYLFRKEGQNVTLSCEQNLNHDAMYWYRQDPGQGLRLIYYSQIVNDFQKGDIAEGYSVSREKKESFPLTVTSAQKNPTAFYLCASRPEWDSYTFGSGTRLTVV.

This chain joins TRBV2 and TRBJ1-4; no definite D call. The germline CDR1 and CDR2 sequences are SNHLY and FYNNEI. The CDR3 contains 17 residues. Trimming removed 6 bases from V and 8 bases from J, with 25 bases in between. In DNA form, the CDR3 reads TGTGCCAGCAGCTACTCCGGGAGCCCAACCCGAGGGGAAAAACTGTTTTTT. Amino acids: CASSYSGSPTRGEKLFF.

The gene calls are TRBV19 and TRBJ1-1, with a weak D call TRBD1 (6 bases). The CDR3 has 14 amino acids. The V end was cut by 5 bases, the J end by 6 bases, with 16 bases between. From germline, CDR1 is LNHDA and CDR2 SQIVND (reference sequence). CDR3 bases: TGTGCCAGTAGTGACGGGACATTTGGGGCTGAAGCTTTCTTT. Translation gives CASSDGTFGAEAFF. Based on the CDR3 plus reference TRBV19 and TRBJ1-1, the full variable domain is DGGITQSPKYLFRKEGQNVTLSCEQNLNHDAMYWYRQDPGQGLRLIYYSQIVNDFQKGDIAEGYSVSREKKESFPLTVTSAQKNPTAFYLCASSDGTFGAEAFFGQGTRLTVV.

This clone was seen repeatedly, ten times or more. The chain couples TRBV2 to TRBJ1-4; D is possibly TRBD1 (6 bases). Per the germline V gene, CDR1 is SNHLY and CDR2 is FYNNEI. The V end lost 6 bases, the J end lost 5 bases, and 16 bases lay between the germline ends. CDR3 length: 15 amino acids. The CDR3 region is CASRIRTAGNEKLFF. In DNA form, the CDR3 reads TGTGCCAGCAGGATTCGGACAGCGGGGAATGAAAAACTGTTTTTT.

This chain uses TRBV9 with TRBJ2-5; TRBD2 might be the D (5 bases). The CDR3 has 13 residues. CDR1 and CDR2 from the germline V gene are SGDLS and YYNGEE. Trimming removed 3 bases at V and 3 bases at J, with 9 bases between. The CDR3 DNA sequence: TGTGCCAGCAGCGGCACTAGGAAAGAGACCCAGTACTTC. Translated, it gives CASSGTRKETQYF.

The CDR3 reads CASSQTRDEQFF. The DNA of the CDR3 is TGTGCCAGCAGCCAGACTAGAGATGAGCAGTTCTTC. The chain recombines TRBV6-2 or TRBV6-3 with TRBJ2-1; D might be TRBD2 (6 bases). V lost 6 bases and J lost 8, with 11 bases in between. This CDR3 spans 12 amino acids. Germline loops: CDR1 MNHEY, CDR2 SVGEGT.

The V gene is TRBV7-9, the J gene TRBJ2-5, with 11 positions matching TRBD1. V shed 1 base, J shed 4 bases, and the junction held 8 bases outside the gene matches. From germline, CDR1 is SEHNR and CDR2 FQNEAQ (reference sequence). The CDR3 is 17 residues long. In nucleotides, the CDR3 is TGTGCCAGCAGCTTAGTCGGTGGACAGGGGGCCTCAGAGACCCAGTACTTC. Protein product: CASSLVGGQGASETQYF.

The chain recombines TRBV28 with TRBJ2-4; tentative D call: TRBD1 (7 bases). CDR1 MDHEN and CDR2 SYDVKM come from the germline V gene. Trimming removed 3 bases at V and 1 base at J, with 16 bases between. The length of the CDR3 is 17 residues. The CDR3 sequence: CASSLQGGRSAKNIQYF. CDR3 DNA sequence: TGTGCCAGCAGTTTGCAGGGGGGCAGATCGGCCAAAAACATTCAGTACTTC.

This clone has only a few counts. The chain has TRBV20-1 and TRBJ2-7; TRBD2 might be the D (6 bases). Trimming cost V 3 bases and J 0 bases, with 15 bases left between them. This CDR3 contains 15 residues. CDR1 is DFQATT and CDR2 is SNEGSKA in the germline V gene (reference sequence). DNA of the CDR3: TGCAGTGCTAGTTCATCCTGGGGACTCTCCTACGAGCAGTACTTC. It is translated as CSASSSWGLSYEQYF.

The V gene is TRBV11-3, the J gene TRBJ2-1; possible D gene TRBD2, 6 bases. Per germline, CDR1 SGHNT and CDR2 YENEEA. This CDR3 comprises 14 residues. V lost 1 base and J 3 bases, leaving 7 bases between the germline ends. CDR3 DNA: TGTGCCAGCAGCTTAGGGGGGGACTACAATGAGCAGTTCTTC. This encodes CASSLGGDYNEQFF. Drawing the rest from reference TRBV11-3 and TRBJ2-1, the complete variable domain is EAGVVQSPRYKIIEKKQPVAFWCNPISGHNTLYWYLQNLGQGPELLIRYENEEAVDDSQLPKDRFSAERLKGVDSTLKIQPAELGDSAVYLCASSLGGDYNEQFFGPGTRLTVL.

This clone was detected only a few times. This rearrangement joins TRBV18 to TRBJ1-1; D perhaps matches TRBD1 (5 bases). Trimming cost V 5 bases and J 0 bases, with 13 bases left between them. The CDR3 sequence is 15 residues long. Per germline, CDR1 KGHSH and CDR2 LQKENI. The DNA of the CDR3 is TGTGCCAGCTCAGATCAGGGTTTTTTGAACACTGAAGCTTTCTTT. This translates into CASSDQGFLNTEAFF.

The gene calls are TRBV19 and TRBJ1-1, with D possibly matching TRBD1 (6 bases). This CDR3 region has 13 residues. From germline, CDR1 is LNHDA and CDR2 SQIVND (reference sequence). V was clipped by 6 bases and J by 1 base, with 9 bases between them. The CDR3 here is CASRLQGNTEAFF. As DNA, the CDR3 is TGTGCCAGTAGGTTACAGGGGAACACTGAAGCTTTCTTT.

The gene calls are TRBV5-1 and TRBJ2-3, with D uncertain. The V and J ends lost 3 bases and 2 bases respectively, with 10 bases between them. The CDR3 has 14 amino acids. Germline CDR1 and CDR2: SGHRS and YFSETQ. The CDR3 sequence is CASSYEQITDTQYF. The CDR3, as DNA: TGCGCCAGCAGCTACGAACAGATCACAGATACGCAGTATTTT.

In this sample, this clone turned up once. The CDR3 DNA reads TGTGCCAGCTCACCCGGACAGAACACTGAAGCTTTCTTT. It is translated as CASSPGQNTEAFF. The chain combines TRBV18 with TRBJ1-1; D possibly corresponds to TRBD1 (5 bases). CDR1 and CDR2 from the germline V gene are KGHSH and LQKENI. This CDR3 spans 13 amino acids. V was clipped by 3 bases and J by 1 base, with 6 bases between them. The full variable domain, with the rest looked up from reference TRBV18 and TRBJ1-1, is NAGVMQNPRHLVRRRGQEARLRCSPMKGHSHVYWYRQLPEEGLKFMVYLQKENIIDESGMPKERFSAEFPKEGPSILRIQQVVRGDSAAYFCASSPGQNTEAFFGQGTRLTVV.